Below, 32 T cell receptor beta chains from the same sample are listed, as sequenced in a study of blood T cells in healthy people across ages. A J-beta primer mix and a sample-barcoded 5' primer were used in a second PCR of about 7 to 12 cycles. TCRdb re-analysed the 5' RACE reads in MiXCR, keeping a single row per CDR3 protein. The sample shows under 2 million distinct CDR3 sequences, around 36% of them seen only once. Sequenced sample: blood. These receptor sequences come from a woman aged 25 to 39 in good health.

The chain joins TRBV13 to TRBJ2-5, with a weak D call TRBD1 (5 bases). Trimming shortened V by 6 bases and J by 2 bases, and 16 bases separated the two germline ends. The CDR3 runs to 15 residues. Germline CDR1 is PRHDT and CDR2 is FYEKMQ (reference sequence). The CDR3 DNA reads as TGTGCCAGCAGATATGGCAGGGTTGGGCAAGAGACCCAGTACTTC. This sequence encodes CASRYGRVGQETQYF.

The table lists this clonotype with many counts. The chain is built from TRBV28 and TRBJ1-4, with D hard to call. The germline V gene encodes CDR1 MDHEN and CDR2 SYDVKM. The V end was cut by 10 bases, the J end by 2 bases, with 14 bases between. This CDR3 contains 14 residues. CDR3 residues: CATVKGTTNEKLFF. The CDR3 bases are TGTGCCACCGTCAAGGGAACTACTAATGAAAAACTGTTTTTT.

V usage is TRBV27 and J usage is TRBJ2-1, with TRBD1 matching over 8 bases. Per germline, CDR1 MNHEY and CDR2 SMNVEV (reference sequence). The CDR3 consists of 15 residues. V was clipped by 6 bases and J by 8 bases; unmatched bases: 12. DNA of the CDR3: TGTGCCAGCAGGACGGGACAGGTCTTAGTCGATGAGCAGTTCTTC. Residues: CASRTGQVLVDEQFF.

About this clonotype: The junction does not match germline at one end; this may be a read error. J is TRBJ1-2 and V is TRBV20-1; D is ambiguous. Germline CDR1 is DFQATT and CDR2 is SNEGSKA (reference sequence). This CDR3 region has 13 residues. DNA for the CDR3: TGCAGTGTTAGAGGCACTCTCAACGGTGGCTACACCTTC. It encodes CSVRGTLNGGYTF.

The J gene is TRBJ1-1, the V gene TRBV5-1; D not certain. From germline, CDR1 is SGHRS and CDR2 YFSETQ. V was shortened by 5 bases and J by 1 base, with 9 bases between the two germline ends. The CDR3 is 13 amino acids. The DNA of the CDR3 is TGCGCCAGCAGAAGAAATAAGAACACTGAAGCTTTCTTT. Residues: CASRRNKNTEAFF.

The chain employs TRBV10-2 and TRBJ2-7; 14 bases map to TRBD2. J lost 2 bases, V lost 0 bases, and 3 bases had no gene match. CDR1 and CDR2 (germline): WSHSY, SAAADI. The CDR3 is 17 residues long. The CDR3 DNA sequence: TGCGCCAGCAGTGAGTCGCGACTAGCGGGGGGGACCTACGAGCAGTACTTC. Its translation: CASSESRLAGGTYEQYF.

Comments on this clonotype: The junction departs from germline at one end; a sequencing error may be responsible. The genes are TRBV6-5 and TRBJ2-7; 10 bases align to TRBD1. This CDR3 has 14 residues. The germline V gene has CDR1 MNHEY and CDR2 SVGAGI. DNA of the CDR3: TGCGCCAGCAGCTCCCGGGACAGGGGACACGAGCAGTACTTC. This encodes CASSSRDRGHEQYF.

The chain employs TRBV20-1 and TRBJ2-7; 10 bases map to TRBD2. Germline values: CDR1 DFQATT, CDR2 SNEGSKA (reference sequence). This CDR3 comprises 16 residues. V shed 0 bases and J 1 base; nucleotides not matched to a gene: 6. CDR3 sequence (DNA): TGCAGTGCTAGAGATCCCCTAGCGGGAGAATCCTACGAGCAGTACTTC. As protein: CSARDPLAGESYEQYF.

This chain joins TRBV20-1 and TRBJ2-7; 8 bases are a match to TRBD1. J was trimmed by 7 bases and V by 4 bases; bases with no gene match: 9. Germline V gene data show CDR1 as DFQATT and CDR2 as SNEGSKA (reference sequence). The CDR3 spans 13 residues. CDR3 in amino acids: CSATGQGGGEQYF. The CDR3 nucleotides are TGCAGTGCTACCGGACAGGGAGGTGGTGAGCAGTACTTC.

The rearrangement uses TRBV29-1 and TRBJ2-7, with 9 bases aligning to TRBD1. This CDR3 comprises 15 residues. Germline V gene data show CDR1 as SQVTM and CDR2 as ANQGSEA. V gave up 0 bases and J gave up 3 bases; unmatched junction bases: 6. CDR3 DNA: TGCAGCGTTGAAGAGGGACAGGGTGTCTTCTACGAGCAGTACTTC. This sequence encodes CSVEEGQGVFYEQYF.

Points on this clonotype: The junction shows a germline mismatch at one end, possibly a read error. The rearrangement links TRBV5-5 to TRBJ1-1, with D possibly TRBD1 on 6 matching bases. The germline V gene has CDR1 SGHKS and CDR2 YYEKEE (reference sequence). This CDR3 is 15 amino acids long. The DNA for the CDR3 is TGTGCCAGCAGCTCCCTTTATGGACAGAACACTAAAGCTTTCTTT. Its translation: CASSSLYGQNTKAFF. The full variable domain, in which reference TRBV5-5 and TRBJ1-1 provide the parts outside the CDR3, is DAGVTQSPTHLIKTRGQQVTLRCSPISGHKSVSWYQQVLGQGPQFIFQYYEKEERGRGNFPDRFSARQFPNYSSELNVNALLLGDSALYLCASSSLYGQNTKAFFGQGTRLTVV.

This clonotype occurred many times. V and J are TRBV4-1 and TRBJ2-5; the D is unclear. The CDR3 is 14 amino acids. Germline CDR1 MGHRA, CDR2 YSYEKL. Trimming removed 1 base at V and 5 bases at J, with 11 bases between. The CDR3 loop is CASSQGFSSETQYF. The CDR3 nucleotides are TGCGCCAGCAGCCAAGGTTTCAGCAGTGAGACCCAGTACTTC.

CDR3 nucleotides: TGCAGCGTTGAAGAGTACAGGAGGGACGGCTACACCTTC. This translates into CSVEEYRRDGYTF. The chain recombines TRBV29-1 with TRBJ1-2; the D gene is possibly TRBD1 (5 bases). Between the trimmed V and J ends, which lost 0 bases and 8 bases, there was a span of 13 bases. The germline V gene has CDR1 SQVTM and CDR2 ANQGSEA. The CDR3 is made up of 13 amino acids.

Remarks on this clonotype: The final CDR3 position lacks the conserved phenylalanine or tryptophan, pointing to a likely read error. The J gene is TRBJ2-1, the V gene TRBV20-1, with TRBD2 matching over 16 bases. Germline values: CDR1 DFQATT, CDR2 SNEGSKA (reference sequence). This CDR3 contains 19 residues. J gave up 0 bases and V 1 base, and 6 bases lay outside the gene matches. The CDR3 coding sequence is TGCAGTGCTAGAGCCGGGACTAGCGGGGGGGAAACCTCCTACAATGAGCAGTTCTGC. Translated: CSARAGTSGGETSYNEQFC.

This clonotype showed up just a few times. The rearrangement joins TRBV6-5 to TRBJ2-1; 8 positions agree with TRBD2. Trimming took 0 bases from V and 7 from J; bases not matched to a gene: 8. In germline, CDR1 is MNHEY, CDR2 SVGAGI. This CDR3 contains 16 residues. The DNA of the CDR3 is TGTGCCAGCAGTTACTCGAAACCGGGAGGGATGAATGAGCAGTTCTTC. Its protein product is CASSYSKPGGMNEQFF.

This rearrangement joins TRBV5-1 to TRBJ1-2, with D possibly being TRBD1 (6 bases). Per germline, CDR1 SGHRS and CDR2 YFSETQ. This CDR3 spans 15 amino acids. Trimming cost V 1 base and J 2 bases, with 12 bases left between them. The CDR3 is CASSLQGPANYGYTF. In DNA form, the CDR3 reads TGCGCCAGCAGCTTGCAGGGGCCAGCCAACTATGGCTACACCTTC.

This chain uses TRBV4-2 with TRBJ2-3, with 9 bases fitting TRBD2. CDR3 length: 18 residues. Trimming at V came to 0 bases and at J to 4 bases, leaving 11 bases not matched to a gene. Germline values: CDR1 LGHNA, CDR2 YNFKEQ. The DNA of the CDR3 is TGTGCCAGCAGCCAAGATGGAATCCTTGGCGGGGGGGCAGATACGCAGTATTTT. This translates into CASSQDGILGGGADTQYF.

CDR3 amino acids: CASSQGVGTLKETQYF. Here the CDR3 DNA reads TGTGCCAGCAGCCAAGGAGTAGGGACGCTCAAAGAGACCCAGTACTTC. The gene calls are TRBV3-1 and TRBJ2-5, with D perhaps assigned TRBD1 or TRBD2 (5 bases each). Germline CDR1 LGHDT, CDR2 YNNKEL (reference sequence). This CDR3 region has 16 residues. Trimming cost V 1 base and J 3 bases, with 15 bases left between them.

The V call is TRBV10-3, the J call TRBJ1-1; tentatively, D is TRBD1 (5 bases). V lost 5 bases and J 4 bases, leaving 14 bases between the germline ends. Germline assignment: CDR1 ENHRY and CDR2 SYGVKD. This CDR3 has 14 residues. CDR3 protein: CAISSEGPITEAFF. The CDR3 DNA sequence: TGTGCCATCAGTTCGGAGGGGCCAATCACTGAAGCTTTCTTT.

This clonotype was counted ten times or more. This chain uses TRBV10-3 with TRBJ2-5, with TRBD2 identical over 10 bases. Germline V gives CDR1 ENHRY, CDR2 SYGVKD. Trimming cost V 0 bases and J 1 base; bases outside gene matches: 8. The CDR3 is made up of 18 amino acids. DNA of the CDR3: TGTGCCATCAGTGAGTCTAAGCTAGCGGGAGCTTCCCAAGAGACCCAGTACTTC. Translated: CAISESKLAGASQETQYF.

This clonotype was picked up a small number of times. The V call is TRBV9, the J call TRBJ2-3, with a possible D match to TRBD1 (5 bases). Germline-derived CDR1 and CDR2 are SGDLS and YYNGEE. The CDR3 contains 16 residues. V lost 0 bases and J 1 base, leaving 12 bases between the germline ends. CDR3 bases: TGTGCCAGCAGCGTAGAACAGGTTGGGGGCACAGATACGCAGTATTTT. The encoded protein is CASSVEQVGGTDTQYF. The full variable domain, rest sourced from reference TRBV9 and TRBJ2-3, is DSGVTQTPKHLITATGQRVTLRCSPRSGDLSVYWYQQSLDQGLQFLIQYYNGEERAKGNILERFSAQQFPDLHSELNLSSLELGDSALYFCASSVEQVGGTDTQYFGPGTRLTVL.

The chain employs TRBV16 and TRBJ1-2, with D possibly being TRBD1 (6 bases). Per the germline V gene, CDR1 is KGHSY and CDR2 is FQNENV. The CDR3 runs to 17 residues. The V and J ends lost 2 bases and 3 bases respectively, with 19 bases between them. The CDR3 reads CASSQDRSGGSDYGYTF. CDR3 nucleotide sequence: TGTGCCAGCAGCCAAGATAGGTCCGGGGGCTCAGACTATGGCTACACCTTC. The full variable domain, rest sourced from reference TRBV16 and TRBJ1-2, is GEEVAQTPKHLVRGEGQKAKLYCAPIKGHSYVFWYQQVLKNEFKFLISFQNENVFDETGMPKERFSAKCLPNSPCSLEIQATKLEDSAVYFCASSQDRSGGSDYGYTFGSGTRLTVV.

The chain joins TRBV10-3 to TRBJ1-2, with D possibly matching TRBD1 (5 bases). This CDR3 has 13 residues. The V gene's germline CDR1 is ENHRY and CDR2 SYGVKD. V dropped 4 bases and J dropped 8 bases, with 14 bases sitting between them. This CDR3 is CAISADSGFGYTF. As DNA, the CDR3 is TGTGCCATCAGTGCTGACAGCGGGTTCGGCTACACCTTC.

This chain connects TRBV13 to TRBJ2-3; tentative D call: TRBD2 (5 bases). There are 13 residues in the CDR3. V lost 11 bases and J 6 bases, leaving 18 bases between the germline ends. Per germline, CDR1 PRHDT and CDR2 FYEKMQ (reference sequence). The CDR3 loop reads CAGFGVASDTQYF. The CDR3 nucleotides are TGTGCCGGCTTCGGGGTCGCGTCGGATACGCAGTATTTT. The whole variable domain, filled in from reference TRBV13 and TRBJ2-3, reads AAGVIQSPRHLIKEKRETATLKCYPIPRHDTVYWYQQGPGQDPQFLISFYEKMQSDKGSIPDRFSAQQFSDYHSELNMSSLELGDSALYFCAGFGVASDTQYFGPGTRLTVL.

The chain uses TRBV20-1 and TRBJ2-2, with 11 bases that match TRBD2. In germline, CDR1 is DFQATT, CDR2 SNEGSKA (reference sequence). Germline trimming cut 5 bases from V and 2 bases from J; bases unmatched to any gene: 10. The length of the CDR3 is 17 residues. The CDR3 loop is CSAPNLAGGLNTGELFF. CDR3 sequence (DNA): TGCAGTGCTCCCAACCTAGCGGGGGGACTAAACACCGGGGAGCTGTTTTTT.

This clonotype was recorded only once. Given a much more abundant clone one base away, this may be a read error. The chain combines TRBV4-2 with TRBJ2-5; D not resolved. V lost 3 bases to trimming and J lost 0 bases, with 17 bases between them. This CDR3 spans 17 amino acids. The germline V gene has CDR1 LGHNA and CDR2 YNFKEQ. CDR3 coding DNA: TGTGCCAGCAGCCATGACGGCGCCACTTTGTACCAAGAGACCCAGTACTTC. It is translated as CASSHDGATLYQETQYF.

V usage is TRBV29-1 and J usage is TRBJ2-7, with TRBD1 as a possible D gene (5 bases). This CDR3 region has 14 residues. The V end was cut by 4 bases, the J end by 3 bases, with 16 bases between. The germline V gene encodes CDR1 SQVTM and CDR2 ANQGSEA. The CDR3 loop reads CSVGGSFSSYEQYF. The CDR3, as DNA: TGCAGCGTTGGGGGCAGCTTCAGTAGCTACGAGCAGTACTTC.

This clonotype was counted only a few times. The rearrangement uses TRBV20-1 and TRBJ2-5; D uncertain. The V end lost 2 bases, the J end lost 2 bases, and 6 bases lay between the germline ends. This CDR3 is 12 amino acids long. CDR1 is DFQATT and CDR2 is SNEGSKA in the germline V gene (reference sequence). In nucleotides, the CDR3 is TGCAGTGCTAGAACGAGACAAGAGACCCAGTACTTC. Protein sequence: CSARTRQETQYF.

This chain uses TRBV3-1 with TRBJ1-2; D is perhaps TRBD1 (5 bases). The CDR3 totals 14 residues. Deletions cut 0 bases from V and 4 bases from J, with 9 bases between. Germline V gene sequence: CDR1 LGHDT, CDR2 YNNKEL (reference sequence). CDR3 nucleotide sequence: TGTGCCAGCAGCCAAGATCAGGGCATCTATGGCTACACCTTC. Amino acid sequence: CASSQDQGIYGYTF.

This chain links TRBV27 with TRBJ2-7; 10 nucleotides match TRBD2. Unmatched junction bases numbered 15, after V lost 7 bases and J lost 6 bases. CDR3 length: 16 residues. Germline-derived CDR1 and CDR2 are MNHEY and SMNVEV (reference sequence). Here the CDR3 reads CASTTQESAGGSEQYF. The DNA of the CDR3 is TGTGCCAGCACTACCCAAGAGTCAGCGGGAGGGAGCGAGCAGTACTTC.

This clonotype showed up just a few times. The CDR3 nucleotides read TGTGCCAGCGGTTTGTTAGCGGGGGACACAGATACGCAGTATTTT. Translation gives CASGLLAGDTDTQYF. The V gene is TRBV6-1, the J gene TRBJ2-3, with 9 bases lining up with TRBD2. CDR3 length: 15 residues. V trimming: 8 bases; J trimming: 2 bases; junction bases outside the gene matches: 8. Germline assignment: CDR1 MNHNS and CDR2 SASEGT.

The chain couples TRBV27 to TRBJ1-2; D might be TRBD1 (5 bases). Trimming took 4 bases from V and 5 from J, leaving 20 bases between them. Germline lookup yields CDR1 MNHEY and CDR2 SMNVEV (reference sequence). The CDR3 has 16 residues. CDR3 sequence reads: CASSWGEGTLGYGYTF. For the CDR3, the DNA is TGTGCCAGCAGTTGGGGTGAGGGGACCCTTGGATATGGCTACACCTTC.